A single sample is the source of the 22 T cell receptor beta chains below, sequenced in a study of cytomegalovirus exposure and HLA in healthy donors. Assay: immunoSEQ multiplex PCR; the TCRdb copy retains only in-frame clones and omits some. The sample yields 70,000 or so clones, 90% to 95% seen once. Source material: PBMCs. The receptors shown here come from a man aged 18 to 30 in good health and CMV-seropositive.

The rearrangement joins TRBV18 to TRBJ1-5, with 8 nucleotides matching TRBD1. The CDR3 has 15 amino acids. Germline V gene lookup returns CDR1 KGHSH and CDR2 LQKENI. After removal of 2 bases from V and 5 bases from J, the junction contained 5 bases not matched to a gene. The CDR3 nucleotides are TGTGCCAGCTCACCAGCACAGGGGGGCGATCAGCCCCAGCATTTT. This translates into CASSPAQGGDQPQHF.

The chain has TRBV7-9 and TRBJ2-7; no definite D call. The germline V and J ends were trimmed by 5 bases and 3 bases, with 14 bases remaining between them. The CDR3 spans 14 residues. Germline V gene data show CDR1 as SEHNR and CDR2 as FQNEAQ (reference sequence). The CDR3 loop reads CASSPPLGGYEQYF. The DNA of the CDR3 is TGTGCCAGCAGCCCACCCCTTGGCGGCTACGAGCAGTACTTC.

The chain uses TRBV6-5 and TRBJ2-7; D gene uncertain. The CDR3 sequence is 15 residues long. Germline CDR1 is MNHEY and CDR2 is SVGAGI. Trimming took off 2 bases at V and 0 bases at J, with 11 bases between the two ends. The CDR3 nucleotides are TGTGCCAGCAGTTACACTCTATTTAGCTCCTACGAGCAGTACTTC. Translating it yields CASSYTLFSSYEQYF.

V and J are TRBV29-1 and TRBJ1-2; no firm D call. The CDR3 runs to 11 residues. In germline, CDR1 is SQVTM, CDR2 ANQGSEA. The germline V and J ends were trimmed by 4 bases and 3 bases, with 6 bases remaining between them. The CDR3 here is CSVGSDYGYTF. DNA of the CDR3: TGCAGCGTTGGATCAGACTATGGCTACACCTTC.

The chain combines TRBV6-5 with TRBJ1-1; 8 bases are a match to TRBD1. The CDR3 extends over 16 amino acids. The germline gives CDR1 MNHEY, CDR2 SVGAGI. V lost 4 bases, J lost 3 bases, and 10 bases stayed unmatched. The CDR3 protein is CASSWDRYRGDTEAFF. CDR3 sequence (DNA): TGTGCCAGCAGTTGGGACAGGTACCGTGGGGACACTGAAGCTTTCTTT.

V and J are TRBV6-9 and TRBJ2-1; D is perhaps TRBD1 (6 bases). The germline CDR1 and CDR2 sequences are MNHGY and SVAAGI. This CDR3 comprises 18 residues. Trimming pared 8 bases from V and 0 bases from J, leaving 23 bases between. The CDR3 DNA reads as TGTGCCAGCGGGAAGGGGGACACAAGCGGAGTCTCCTACAATGAGCAGTTCTTC. It is translated as CASGKGDTSGVSYNEQFF.

J is TRBJ2-7 and V is TRBV2; 9 nucleotides match TRBD2. Germline V gene lookup returns CDR1 SNHLY and CDR2 FYNNEI. This CDR3 has 13 amino acids. Germline trimming cut 10 bases from V and 4 bases from J; bases unmatched to any gene: 8. The CDR3 protein is CATSASGTYEQYF. CDR3 coding DNA: TGTGCCACAAGCGCTAGCGGGACGTACGAGCAGTACTTC.

CDR3 amino acids: CASSPRSGGETQYF. The CDR3 nucleotides read TGTGCCAGCAGCCCCCGGTCCGGCGGGGAGACCCAGTACTTC. The V call is TRBV9, the J call TRBJ2-5, with D perhaps TRBD2 (5 bases). This CDR3 has 14 residues. CDR1 is SGDLS, CDR2 YYNGEE, per germline. V dropped 4 bases and J dropped 5 bases, with 15 bases sitting between them.

The chain recombines TRBV5-5 with TRBJ1-1; 9 bases match TRBD1. The CDR3 loop spans 15 amino acids. V lost 3 bases and J lost 3; bases outside the gene matches: 6. The germline gives CDR1 SGHKS, CDR2 YYEKEE (reference sequence). The CDR3 bases are TGTGCCAGCAGCTCACCACGACAGGGGGACACTGAAGCTTTCTTT. Its protein is CASSSPRQGDTEAFF.

CDR3 sequence reads: CAISEHKDRGETQYF. DNA of the CDR3: TGTGCCATCAGTGAGCATAAGGACAGGGGCGAGACCCAGTACTTC. The rearrangement links TRBV10-3 to TRBJ2-5, with TRBD1 matching 9 bases. Germline V gene lookup returns CDR1 ENHRY and CDR2 SYGVKD. With 2 bases clipped from V and 5 bases from J, the junction kept 6 bases outside the gene matches. The CDR3 contains 15 residues.

This clone was picked up one time. DNA of the CDR3: TGTGCCAGCAGCGTCGCAGAGGTCCGTAGCGTCACAGATACGCAGTATTTT. This gives the protein CASSVAEVRSVTDTQYF. This chain joins TRBV28 and TRBJ2-3, with D perhaps matching TRBD2 (5 bases). Looked up from germline, CDR1 is MDHEN and CDR2 is SYDVKM. The CDR3 contains 17 residues. With 6 bases removed from V and 2 bases from J, the gap between germline ends came to 21 bases.

The chain combines TRBV18 with TRBJ2-3; 8 bases fit TRBD1. The CDR3 length is 17 residues. Looked up from germline, CDR1 is KGHSH and CDR2 is LQKENI. V lost 5 bases and J lost 2; bases outside the gene matches: 12. CDR3 coding DNA: TGTGCCAGCTCATCACAACGGGGGACAGGCAACACAGATACGCAGTATTTT. It translates to CASSSQRGTGNTDTQYF.

The J gene is TRBJ2-6, the V gene TRBV28, with 8 nucleotides matching TRBD1. Germline CDR1 MDHEN, CDR2 SYDVKM. With 5 bases clipped from V and 2 bases from J, the junction kept 11 bases outside the gene matches. CDR3 length equals 18 residues. This CDR3 is CASSVTGGTAAGANVLTF. The CDR3 nucleotides are TGTGCCAGCAGTGTCACAGGGGGAACCGCCGCTGGGGCCAACGTCCTGACTTTC. Using reference TRBV28 and TRBJ2-6 for the parts outside the CDR3, the full variable domain is DVKVTQSSRYLVKRTGEKVFLECVQDMDHENMFWYRQDPGLGLRLIYFSYDVKMKEKGDIPEGYSVSREKKERFSLILESASTNQTSMYLCASSVTGGTAAGANVLTFGAGSRLTVL.

This rearrangement joins TRBV7-3 to TRBJ2-6; D perhaps matches TRBD2 (6 bases). CDR1 and CDR2 from the germline V gene are SGHTA and FQGTGA. This CDR3 comprises 16 residues. Trimming took 5 bases from V and 4 from J, leaving 15 bases between them. In DNA, the CDR3 is TGTGCCAGCAGCCGGGGGTTAGGTTCCGGGGCCAACGTCCTGACTTTC. Translated, it gives CASSRGLGSGANVLTF.

The rearrangement links TRBV28 to TRBJ2-2; 9 bases are shared with TRBD2. The length of the CDR3 is 16 residues. Trimming at V came to 5 bases and at J to 7 bases, leaving 11 bases not matched to a gene. The germline gives CDR1 MDHEN, CDR2 SYDVKM. DNA for the CDR3: TGTGCCAGCAGTGGGGGAGGACTAGCGCGAGGCGGGGAGCTGTTTTTT. Protein product: CASSGGGLARGGELFF.

J is TRBJ2-7 and V is TRBV19; 7 bases line up with TRBD2. The trim removed 3 bases at V and 2 bases at J, leaving 10 bases unmatched. There are 16 residues in the CDR3. Germline V gene sequence: CDR1 LNHDA, CDR2 SQIVND (reference sequence). The CDR3 region is CASSMVALAETYEQYF. CDR3 nucleotides: TGTGCCAGTAGTATGGTCGCTCTAGCGGAAACCTACGAGCAGTACTTC. The whole variable domain, filled in from reference TRBV19 and TRBJ2-7, reads DGGITQSPKYLFRKEGQNVTLSCEQNLNHDAMYWYRQDPGQGLRLIYYSQIVNDFQKGDIAEGYSVSREKKESFPLTVTSAQKNPTAFYLCASSMVALAETYEQYFGPGTRLTVT.

The gene calls are TRBV4-1 and TRBJ2-3; the match to TRBD2 covers 9 bases. Germline V CDR1 and CDR2: MGHRA, YSYEKL. V lost 0 bases and J lost 1; bases outside the gene matches: 5. The CDR3 contains 17 residues. This chain's CDR3 is CASSQEGAGGRTDTQYF. CDR3 nucleotide sequence: TGCGCCAGCAGCCAAGAAGGAGCGGGAGGTCGCACAGATACGCAGTATTTT.

The chain has TRBV7-3 and TRBJ2-5, with D possibly being TRBD1 (6 bases). The CDR3 is 17 amino acids. V shed 3 bases and J shed 4 bases, with 21 bases lying between them. Germline V gives CDR1 SGHTA, CDR2 FQGTGA. The CDR3, as DNA: TGTGCCAGCAGCTTTACCTCAGACCCAGGGGACCCAGAGACCCAGTACTTC. It codes for CASSFTSDPGDPETQYF.

The V gene is TRBV5-1, the J gene TRBJ2-7; 8 bases fit TRBD1. Germline V gene data show CDR1 as SGHRS and CDR2 as YFSETQ. J gave up 2 bases and V 3 bases, and 7 bases lay outside the gene matches. The CDR3 extends over 15 amino acids. The CDR3 bases are TGCGCCAGCAGCTGGCTATCGACAGGGGCCTACGAGCAGTACTTC. Translating gives CASSWLSTGAYEQYF.

V and J are TRBV7-8 and TRBJ2-7, with 8 positions matching TRBD2. V lost 6 bases to trimming and J lost 4 bases; unmatched junction nucleotides: 11. The CDR3 covers 15 residues. Per germline, CDR1 SGHVS and CDR2 FQNEAQ. The CDR3 DNA reads as TGTGCCAGCAGGGGGGCAGGGACTAGTATGTACGAGCAGTACTTC. It codes for CASRGAGTSMYEQYF.

V gene TRBV29-1 combines with J gene TRBJ2-7, with a tentative D call TRBD1 (6 bases). CDR3 length equals 14 residues. Germline V gives CDR1 SQVTM, CDR2 ANQGSEA. V dropped 4 bases and J dropped 1 base, with 14 bases sitting between them. The chain's CDR3 is CSVAGQSVSYEQYF. For the CDR3, the DNA is TGCAGCGTTGCCGGACAGTCGGTATCCTACGAGCAGTACTTC.

The chain is built from TRBV29-1 and TRBJ2-1; 13 bases align to TRBD2. Per the germline V gene, CDR1 is SQVTM and CDR2 is ANQGSEA. The V gene end was trimmed by 6 bases and the J gene end by 3 bases; junction bases not matched to a gene: 2. This CDR3 spans 14 amino acids. The CDR3 protein is CSVWTSGSYNEQFF. The CDR3 coding sequence is TGCAGCGTGTGGACTAGCGGGAGCTACAATGAGCAGTTCTTC.